A selection of T cell receptor beta chains follows, all from one sample in a study of T cell responses to AZD1222 COVID-19 vaccine. Produced via immunoSEQ multiplex PCR; TCRdb's table is partial and in-frame only. The sample holds 100,000 to 150,000 clones, more than 80% seen once. The specimen was peripheral blood, collected 28 days after the second AZD1222 dose. The receptors come from an adult who received the AZD1222 COVID-19 vaccine. The conserved cysteine and the conserved F or W are not part of the CDR3 here. Fields, in order: CDR3 protein, J gene, V gene, D gene. A D gene is named only where the DNA matches it firmly.

CDR3 protein: ASSLGPGGGWGNQPQH
J gene: TRBJ1-5
V gene: TRBV5-5
D gene: TRBD1

CDR3 protein: ASRQGGSLTDTQY
J gene: TRBJ2-3
V gene: TRBV4-2
D gene: .

CDR3 protein: ASSRARQGSRSGANVLT
J gene: TRBJ2-6
V gene: TRBV5-1
D gene: TRBD1

CDR3 protein: ASSYGDVNTEAF
J gene: TRBJ1-1
V gene: TRBV6-5
D gene: .

CDR3 protein: GRLGPPAGNSPLH
J gene: TRBJ1-6
V gene: TRBV6-5
D gene: .

CDR3 protein: ASNGGSSYNEQF
J gene: TRBJ2-1
V gene: TRBV28
D gene: TRBD2

CDR3 protein: ASSSRDGGSYNEQF
J gene: TRBJ2-1
V gene: TRBV4-2
D gene: TRBD2

CDR3 protein: ASSPRAGGEGETQY
J gene: TRBJ2-5
V gene: TRBV11-2
D gene: TRBD2

CDR3 protein: ASSQQGFAQPQH
J gene: TRBJ1-5
V gene: TRBV3-1/TRBV3-2
D gene: .

CDR3 protein: APGRPAGANYGYT
J gene: TRBJ1-2
V gene: TRBV5-4
D gene: .

CDR3 protein: ASSLAWETQY
J gene: TRBJ2-5
V gene: TRBV5-1
D gene: .

CDR3 protein: ASSQPSGQESF
J gene: TRBJ1-1
V gene: TRBV4-1
D gene: .

CDR3 protein: ASSLETTGVGSPLH
J gene: TRBJ1-6
V gene: TRBV7-2
D gene: TRBD1

CDR3 protein: ATSPQGVYEQY
J gene: TRBJ2-7
V gene: TRBV19
D gene: TRBD1

CDR3 protein: ASSPGIAYNEQF
J gene: TRBJ2-1
V gene: TRBV5-4
D gene: .

CDR3 protein: ASSQEKGQASGTF
J gene: TRBJ1-1
V gene: TRBV4-3
D gene: .

CDR3 protein: ASSPGVKLGHYEQY
J gene: TRBJ2-7
V gene: TRBV5-4
D gene: .

CDR3 protein: ASSLGLDTRNYGYT
J gene: TRBJ1-2
V gene: TRBV5-1
D gene: .

CDR3 protein: ASSYSTYQPQH
J gene: TRBJ1-5
V gene: TRBV6-5
D gene: .

CDR3 protein: ASSLKPNYGYT
J gene: TRBJ1-2
V gene: TRBV12-3/TRBV12-4
D gene: .

CDR3 protein: ASSLGGYNEKLF
J gene: TRBJ1-4
V gene: TRBV5-1
D gene: .

CDR3 protein: ASSKIGANTEAF
J gene: TRBJ1-1
V gene: TRBV21-1
D gene: .